This T cell receptor (beta chain) was sequenced in a study of CD8+CD57+ T cells in acquired aplastic anemia listed by TCRdb under 2018. Context from the whole study: DNA extracted from sorted CD4+ and CD8+ cells had a mean of roughly 3.3 ug, with a range of about 0.18 to 27.4 ug. For healthy donor samples, the average read count was roughly 9.9 million for CD4+ cells and roughly 12 million for CD8+ cells.

Only a few counts were recorded for this clonotype. What this receptor recognizes is not known. There are no base qualities to consult, and no much larger clone falls within one base. TCR beta VDJ combination and CDR3 sequence profiling used genomic DNA as the template. TCR repertoire sequencing was run on an Illumina HiSeq 2000. The source study handled its data this way. TRBV/TRBJ rearrangement plots, CDR3 size and DJ length profiles, and Simpson's diversity index were used to evaluate the repertoires. The most abundant DNA sequence in the deep sequencing data was taken as the immunodominant clone. CDR3 amino acid sequences were screened for sharing across subjects and were compared with published repertoires and the VDJdb database. TCRdb passed the public sequencing reads through fastp at Q25 and MiXCR, retaining productive beta sequences. Every entry covers one CDR3 protein and lists the most common genes and DNA from its rows. TCRdb's processing, not the authors' own work, is the source of the V and J calls. Recorded for this sample are just over 400,000 distinct CDR3 sequences; 65% to 80% of them occurred a single time. The ten largest clones add up to 4% of the sample.

CDR3 length: 13 amino acids, cysteine to phenylalanine. The CDR3 DNA has 39 bases and is translated from base 1. V is clipped by 11 bases and J by 2 bases, and the sequence between their germline boundaries is 14 bases long. CDR1 SNHLY and CDR2 FYNNEI are derived from the germline V gene. In this study, sorted CD4+ and CD8+ T cells from the blood of healthy subjects and of severe aplastic anemia patients had their TCR repertoires deep-sequenced. Ficoll-Paque density gradient centrifugation was used to isolate peripheral blood mononuclear cells. Before DNA extraction, CD4+ and CD8+ T cells were sorted by FACS or by magnetic beads. Broader findings and caveats from the paper: Although 25 to 30 CD8+ CDR3 sequences were shared by patients and controls, these sequences appeared highly expressed in patients and within the immunodominant clones of patients. Patients and healthy controls showed no significant difference in CD8+ Simpson's diversity (P=0.060).

This receptor was taken from a human donor in good health, serving as a control. Sequencing input: sorted CD4+, CD8+, or CD8+CD57+ T cells (not recorded which) from PBMCs. This chain joins TRBV2 to TRBJ2-3; a tentative D match to TRBD1 spans 5 bases. The bases are TGTGCCCAAATACAGGTGGACACAGATACGCAGTATTTT. Translation gives CAQIQVDTDTQYF.